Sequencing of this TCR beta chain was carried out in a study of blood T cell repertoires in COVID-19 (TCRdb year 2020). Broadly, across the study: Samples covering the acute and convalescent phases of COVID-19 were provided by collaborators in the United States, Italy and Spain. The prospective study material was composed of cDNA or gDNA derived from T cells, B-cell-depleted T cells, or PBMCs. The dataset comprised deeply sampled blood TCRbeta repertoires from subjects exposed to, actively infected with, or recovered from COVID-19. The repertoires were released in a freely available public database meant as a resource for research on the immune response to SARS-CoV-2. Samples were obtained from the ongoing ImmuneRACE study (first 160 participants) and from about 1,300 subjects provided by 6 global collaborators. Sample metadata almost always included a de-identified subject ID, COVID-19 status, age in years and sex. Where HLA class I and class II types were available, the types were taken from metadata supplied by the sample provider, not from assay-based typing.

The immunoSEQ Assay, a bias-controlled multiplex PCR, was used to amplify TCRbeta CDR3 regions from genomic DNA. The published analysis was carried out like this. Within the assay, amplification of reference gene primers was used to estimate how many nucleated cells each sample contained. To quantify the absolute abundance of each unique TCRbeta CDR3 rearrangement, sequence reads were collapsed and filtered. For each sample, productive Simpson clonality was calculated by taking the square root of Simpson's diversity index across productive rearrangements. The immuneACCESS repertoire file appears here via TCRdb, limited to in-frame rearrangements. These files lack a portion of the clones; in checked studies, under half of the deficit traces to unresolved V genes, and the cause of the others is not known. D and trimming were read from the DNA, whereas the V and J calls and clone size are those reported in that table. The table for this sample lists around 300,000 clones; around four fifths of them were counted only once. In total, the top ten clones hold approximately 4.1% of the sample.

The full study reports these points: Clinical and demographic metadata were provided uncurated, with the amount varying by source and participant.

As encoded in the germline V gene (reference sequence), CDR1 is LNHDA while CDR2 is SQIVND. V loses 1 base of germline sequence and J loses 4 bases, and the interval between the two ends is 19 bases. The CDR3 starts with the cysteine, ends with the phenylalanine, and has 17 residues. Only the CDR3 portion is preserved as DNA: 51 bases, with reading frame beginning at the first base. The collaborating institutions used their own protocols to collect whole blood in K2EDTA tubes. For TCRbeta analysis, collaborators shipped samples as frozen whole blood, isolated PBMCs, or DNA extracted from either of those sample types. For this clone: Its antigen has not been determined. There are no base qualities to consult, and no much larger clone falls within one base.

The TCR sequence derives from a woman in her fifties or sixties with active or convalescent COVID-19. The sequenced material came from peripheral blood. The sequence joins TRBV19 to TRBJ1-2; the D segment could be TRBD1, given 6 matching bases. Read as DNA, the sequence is TGTGCCAGTAGTATAGCCCACGACAGGAGATCCCCCTATGGCTACACCTTC. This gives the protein CASSIAHDRRSPYGYTF.